What follows are 15 T cell receptor beta chains derived from one specimen sequenced in a study of blood T cell repertoires in COVID-19. Measured with immunoSEQ multiplex PCR; TCRdb has only the in-frame clones, and not every one. The sample carries 110,000 or so clones, approximately 85% recorded once. The sample consisted of peripheral blood. The source is a woman aged 60-75 years with COVID-19, enrolled during active disease.

The chain links TRBV9 to TRBJ2-1, with 9 positions matching TRBD2. In germline, CDR1 is SGDLS, CDR2 YYNGEE. V lost 0 bases, J lost 6 bases, and 7 bases stayed unmatched. The CDR3 runs 16 residues. CDR3 DNA sequence: TGTGCCAGCAGCGTAGATAGCGGGGGCCAACCCAATGAGCAGTTCTTC. The encoded protein is CASSVDSGGQPNEQFF.

This chain connects TRBV5-1 to TRBJ2-2; 7 nucleotides match TRBD2. Germline CDR1 reads SGHRS; CDR2 reads YFSETQ. The CDR3 totals 16 residues. Trimming took 1 base from V and 1 from J; bases not matched to a gene: 4. In nucleotides, the CDR3 is TGCGCCAGCAGCTTGAGTGGCGGGGGGAACACCGGGGAGCTGTTTTTT. This translates into CASSLSGGGNTGELFF.

This chain links TRBV7-6 with TRBJ1-6, with 9 bases identical to TRBD1. CDR3 length: 15 residues. Germline trimming cut 4 bases from V and 7 bases from J; bases unmatched to any gene: 5. Germline CDR1 reads SGHVS; CDR2 reads FNYEAQ. The CDR3 nucleotides read TGTGCCAGCAGCTGGGGGACAGGGTTAAATTCACCCCTCCACTTT. Protein product: CASSWGTGLNSPLHF.

The genes are TRBV28 and TRBJ1-1; D is possibly TRBD1 (5 bases). V was trimmed by 6 bases and J by 10 bases, leaving 18 bases between them. Germline CDR1 and CDR2: MDHEN and SYDVKM. CDR3 length: 13 amino acids. CDR3 region: CASSHPWGGVAFF. Written as DNA, the CDR3 is TGTGCCAGCAGCCACCCATGGGGGGGGGTAGCTTTCTTT.

V usage is TRBV4-1 and J usage is TRBJ1-5; D call uncertain. In germline, CDR1 is MGHRA, CDR2 YSYEKL. CDR3 length: 13 amino acids. The V end was cut by 5 bases, the J end by 4 bases, with 9 bases between. The CDR3 sequence is CASSYRGNQPQHF. The CDR3 DNA reads TGCGCCAGCAGCTATCGAGGAAATCAGCCCCAGCATTTT.

This clone occurred a few times. V and J are TRBV7-2 and TRBJ1-4; 8 nucleotides align to TRBD1. V gave up 5 bases and J gave up 7 bases; unmatched junction bases: 6. CDR3 length equals 14 residues. The V gene's germline CDR1 is SGHTA and CDR2 FQGNSA. CDR3 coding DNA: TGTGCCAGCAGCCCCCGGACAGGGAGTGAAAAACTGTTTTTT. The encoded protein is CASSPRTGSEKLFF.

The rearrangement uses TRBV29-1 and TRBJ1-1; TRBD1 is a possible D gene (6 bases). The CDR3 spans 13 residues. The V gene lost 4 bases and the J gene lost 8 bases, with 17 bases spanning the gap. Per germline, CDR1 SQVTM and CDR2 ANQGSEA. The CDR3 coding sequence is TGCAGCGTTGGGGGACGGCGAACAGGGGAAGCTTTCTTT. Its protein is CSVGGRRTGEAFF.

This sequence joins TRBV29-1 and TRBJ1-5, with 7 bases that match TRBD1. Germline V gene data show CDR1 as SQVTM and CDR2 as ANQGSEA. The junction had 11 bases not matched to a gene; V was cut back by 5 bases and J by 4 bases. CDR3 length: 15 residues. The CDR3 protein is CSVKVAGTVNQPQHF. For the CDR3, the DNA is TGCAGCGTTAAGGTAGCGGGGACAGTTAATCAGCCCCAGCATTTT.

The J gene is TRBJ2-7, the V gene TRBV4-1; D remains unclear. The length of the CDR3 is 17 residues. V lost 4 bases, J lost 0 bases, and 19 bases lay in between. CDR1 and CDR2 (germline): MGHRA, YSYEKL. CDR3 protein: CASSPYLRIVSSYEQYF. The CDR3 DNA follows: TGCGCCAGCAGCCCATACCTAAGAATCGTGAGCTCCTACGAGCAGTACTTC.

This clone was seen a single time. V is TRBV6-1 and J is TRBJ1-5, with 7 bases aligning to TRBD1. The germline V gene encodes CDR1 MNHNS and CDR2 SASEGT. This CDR3 is built from 16 residues. The V and J ends lost 3 bases and 6 bases, in that order; junction bases with no gene match: 11. The CDR3 sequence: CASSEYTGVSGQPQHF. The CDR3 DNA follows: TGTGCCAGCAGTGAGTACACAGGGGTTTCGGGTCAGCCCCAGCATTTT.

This clone was seen a few times. The chain links TRBV5-1 to TRBJ1-1; no definite D call. Germline assignment: CDR1 SGHRS and CDR2 YFSETQ. V was cut by 4 bases and J by 5 bases, with 15 bases left in between. CDR3 length: 14 amino acids. The CDR3 here is CASSAGRGGTEAFF. The CDR3 DNA reads as TGCGCCAGCAGCGCAGGCCGGGGAGGGACTGAAGCTTTCTTT.

CDR3 region: CASSLGGSNTEAFF. DNA for the CDR3: TGCGCCAGCAGCTTGGGGGGCTCGAACACTGAAGCTTTCTTT. V gene TRBV5-1 combines with J gene TRBJ1-1; D might be TRBD1 (5 bases). Trimming cost V 0 bases and J 1 base, with 7 bases left between them. The CDR3 contains 14 residues. Germline V CDR1 and CDR2: SGHRS, YFSETQ.

The chain carries TRBV10-3 and TRBJ1-2, with 8 bases lining up with TRBD1. Germline V CDR1 and CDR2: ENHRY, SYGVKD. The CDR3 runs 15 residues. V was pared by 11 bases and J by 7 bases, with 18 bases of the junction left unmatched. The CDR3 sequence: CAAEGGTGLNRGYTF. The DNA of the CDR3 is TGTGCCGCGGAGGGGGGGACAGGCCTAAACCGTGGCTACACCTTC.

The chain recombines TRBV15 with TRBJ2-2; the D is unclear. Looked up from germline, CDR1 is LNHNV and CDR2 is YYDKDF (reference sequence). This CDR3 has 13 amino acids. Deletions cut 0 bases from V and 5 bases from J, with 4 bases between. This chain's CDR3 is CATSRDLTGELFF. The CDR3 coding sequence is TGTGCCACCAGCAGAGATCTAACCGGGGAGCTGTTTTTT. The whole variable domain, filled in from reference TRBV15 and TRBJ2-2, reads DAMVIQNPRYQVTQFGKPVTLSCSQTLNHNVMYWYQQKSSQAPKLLFHYYDKDFNNEADTPDNFQSRRPNTSFCFLDIRSPGLGDTAMYLCATSRDLTGELFFGEGSRLTVL.

The chain has TRBV5-4 and TRBJ2-5; D perhaps matches TRBD1 (6 bases). CDR3 length: 15 amino acids. V lost 3 bases and J lost 5, with 17 bases in between. Germline V lookup: CDR1 SGHNT, CDR2 YYREEE (reference sequence). In DNA, the CDR3 is TGTGCCAGCAGCTCCCCTCTAGGGGGATCGGAGACCCAGTACTTC. As protein: CASSSPLGGSETQYF.